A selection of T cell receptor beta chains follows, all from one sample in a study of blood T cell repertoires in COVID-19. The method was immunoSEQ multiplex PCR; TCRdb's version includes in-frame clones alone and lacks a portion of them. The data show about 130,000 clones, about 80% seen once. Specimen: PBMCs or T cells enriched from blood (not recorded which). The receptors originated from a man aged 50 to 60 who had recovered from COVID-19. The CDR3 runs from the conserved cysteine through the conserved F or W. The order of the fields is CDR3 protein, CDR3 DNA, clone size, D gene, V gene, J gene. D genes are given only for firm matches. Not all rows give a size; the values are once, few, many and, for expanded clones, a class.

CASSQDSGGGTEAFF	TGCGCCAGCAGCCAAGATTCGGGAGGGGGCACTGAAGCTTTCTTT	-	-	TRBV4-3	TRBJ1-1
CASRFGTQEAFF	TGTGCCAGCAGGTTCGGGACTCAGGAAGCTTTCTTT	-	-	TRBV12-3/TRBV12-4	TRBJ1-1
CASSSQGTGGEKLFF	TGCGCCAGCAGCTCGCAAGGGACAGGGGGTGAAAAACTGTTTTTT	-	TRBD1	TRBV5-1	TRBJ1-4
CASSLIGGGEQYF	TGTGCCAGCAGCTTAATTGGCGGGGGCGAGCAGTACTTC	-	TRBD2	TRBV7-3	TRBJ2-7
CASSLDRGPNTEAFF	TGTGCCAGCAGCTTGGATAGGGGGCCGAACACTGAAGCTTTCTTT	-	TRBD1	TRBV5-5	TRBJ1-1
CASSDPNSVLRRAPSYEQYF	TGTGCCAGCAGTGACCCTAATTCCGTCCTTCGCAGGGCCCCCTCCTACGAGCAGTACTTC	once	-	TRBV6-4	TRBJ2-7
CASSLDGQRGEQYF	TGCGCCAGCAGCTTGGACGGACAGAGGGGCGAGCAGTACTTC	-	-	TRBV5-1	TRBJ2-7
CASSPTTTPYGYTF	TGTGCCAGCAGCCCGACGACTACTCCCTATGGCTACACCTTC	-	-	TRBV7-9	TRBJ1-2
CASSMQGANIQYF	TGTGCCAGTAGTATGCAGGGGGCGAACATTCAGTACTTC	few	TRBD1	TRBV19	TRBJ2-4
CASSRGTEETQYF	TGCGCCAGCAGCCGTGGGACAGAAGAGACCCAGTACTTC	few	TRBD1	TRBV4-3	TRBJ2-5
CASSAPPGRYSGNTIYF	TGTGCCAGCAGCGCCCCGCCAGGGCGCTACTCTGGAAACACCATATATTTT	few	-	TRBV9	TRBJ1-3
CASSYSPRDLRGAFF	TGTGCCAGCAGTTACTCCCCTCGGGATTTGAGAGGGGCTTTCTTT	-	-	TRBV6-2/TRBV6-3	TRBJ1-1
CASSQVPPGTWSSYEQYF	TGTGCCAGCAGCCAAGTTCCCCCCGGGACATGGAGCTCCTACGAGCAGTACTTC	-	-	TRBV14	TRBJ2-7
CASRGRGLNTEAFF	TGTGCCAGCAGAGGCAGGGGGCTGAACACTGAAGCTTTCTTT	-	TRBD1	TRBV14	TRBJ1-1
CASSQQGAVTGELFF	TGTGCCAGCAGTCAACAGGGGGCAGTCACCGGGGAGCTGTTTTTT	-	TRBD1	TRBV6-5	TRBJ2-2
CASSMDFSGNTIYF	TGTGCCAGCAGCATGGACTTCTCTGGAAACACCATATATTTT	-	-	TRBV7-8	TRBJ1-3
CASSLTFQANSPLHF	TGTGCCAGCAGTTTAACCTTCCAGGCTAATTCACCCCTCCACTTT	-	-	TRBV27	TRBJ1-6
CATQDRSYNSPLHF	TGTGCCACGCAGGATCGCTCCTATAATTCACCCCTCCACTTT	-	-	TRBV6-5	TRBJ1-6
CASSFHRADSEAFF	TGTGCCAGCAGCTTCCACAGGGCGGACTCTGAAGCTTTCTTT	-	-	TRBV7-9	TRBJ1-1
CASSLESRRTPYGYTF	TGTGCCAGCAGCTTGGAGAGCCGCAGGACTCCCTATGGCTACACCTTC	-	-	TRBV5-6	TRBJ1-2
CASSQDWARGGDTQYF	TGTGCCAGCAGCCAAGATTGGGCCCGGGGGGGTGATACGCAGTATTTT	-	TRBD2	TRBV3-1/TRBV3-2	TRBJ2-3
CASSLAELAAYNEQFF	TGTGCCAGCAGCTTAGCGGAACTAGCGGCCTACAATGAGCAGTTCTTC	-	TRBD2	TRBV7-2	TRBJ2-1
CASSVQGSGANVLTF	TGTGCCAGCAGCGTACAGGGTTCTGGGGCCAACGTCCTGACTTTC	-	-	TRBV9	TRBJ2-6
CASSSSGGSEKLFF	TGTGCCAGCAGTTCCTCAGGGGGCAGTGAAAAACTGTTTTTT	-	TRBD1	TRBV6-5	TRBJ1-4
CATSDNGAGGETQYF	TGTGCCACCAGTGACAACGGGGCGGGGGGAGAGACCCAGTACTTC	-	TRBD2	TRBV24-1	TRBJ2-5
CASKMTGGDYGYTF	TGTGCCAGCAAGATGACAGGGGGAGACTATGGCTACACCTTC	-	TRBD1	TRBV6-4	TRBJ1-2
CASSQTTLQPQHF	TGTGCCAGCAGCCAAACGACTCTACAGCCCCAGCATTTT	-	-	TRBV3-1/TRBV3-2	TRBJ1-5
CASSSGAAGNQPQHF	TGTGCCAGCAGTTCAGGGGCGGCGGGCAATCAGCCCCAGCATTTT	-	-	TRBV27	TRBJ1-5
CASSLGRRSGGGYNEQFF	TGTGCCAGCAGCTTAGGTCGCCGCTCCGGCGGTGGGTACAATGAGCAGTTCTTC	-	-	TRBV13	TRBJ2-1
CASSQDDRQTPLHF	TGTGCCAGCAGCCAAGATGACAGACAGACACCCCTCCACTTT	-	-	TRBV3-1/TRBV3-2	TRBJ1-6
CASSGGTGRGNSPLHF	TGCGCCAGCAGCGGAGGGACGGGGCGGGGGAATTCACCCCTCCACTTT	once	-	TRBV5-1	TRBJ1-6
CSARRSAEQFF	TGCAGTGCTAGGCGTAGTGCTGAGCAGTTCTTC	-	-	TRBV20-1	TRBJ2-1
CASSSPQRGGLETQYF	TGTGCCAGCAGTTCCCCACAGCGGGGGGGCCTGGAGACCCAGTACTTC	-	TRBD2	TRBV28	TRBJ2-5
CASSLTQGLISEQYF	TGCGCCAGCAGCTTGACACAGGGATTAATCAGCGAGCAGTACTTC	-	-	TRBV5-1	TRBJ2-7
CASSPRTSGSSYNEQFF	TGTGCCAGCAGCCCCAGGACTAGCGGCAGCTCCTACAATGAGCAGTTCTTC	-	TRBD2	TRBV6-2/TRBV6-3	TRBJ2-1
CASGRGLPSGYTF	TGTGCCAGCGGAAGGGGGCTCCCGTCTGGCTACACCTTC	-	TRBD1	TRBV28	TRBJ1-2
CASTQAPGEQYF	TGTGCCAGCACCCAGGCCCCAGGGGAGCAGTACTTC	-	-	TRBV7-9	TRBJ2-7
CSVVQALGEQYF	TGCAGCGTTGTACAGGCTCTAGGCGAGCAGTACTTC	-	-	TRBV29-1	TRBJ2-7
CASSYLQAPGGEQYF	TGTGCCAGCAGTTACCTACAGGCTCCGGGGGGCGAGCAGTACTTC	-	TRBD2	TRBV6-5	TRBJ2-7
CASSRGGTKGYEQYF	TGTGCCAGCAGTCGGGGGGGGACCAAGGGATACGAGCAGTACTTC	-	TRBD2	TRBV6-2/TRBV6-3	TRBJ2-7
CASRPDAPGTGGWNYGYTF	TGTGCCAGCCGTCCCGATGCTCCCGGGACAGGGGGATGGAACTATGGCTACACCTTC	-	TRBD1	TRBV6-6	TRBJ1-2
CASSLVASGGVRQYF	TGTGCCAGCAGCTTGGTCGCTAGCGGGGGGGTACGTCAGTACTTC	once	TRBD2	TRBV5-6	TRBJ2-4
CASSDRDINEKLFF	TGTGCCAGCAGCGACCGGGACATTAATGAAAAACTGTTTTTT	few	-	TRBV11-1	TRBJ1-4
CASSGRTAEYNSPLHF	TGTGCCAGCAGCGGTAGGACAGCAGAATATAATTCACCCCTCCACTTT	-	-	TRBV9	TRBJ1-6
CASSLTPTGPQEQYF	TGTGCCAGCAGTCTGACCCCGACAGGCCCGCAAGAGCAGTACTTC	-	-	TRBV27	TRBJ2-7
CASRSPQGGYSNQPQHF	TGTGCCAGCAGATCGCCTCAGGGGGGCTATAGCAATCAGCCCCAGCATTTT	-	TRBD1	TRBV2	TRBJ1-5
CASSTHVGTYEQYF	TGTGCCAGCAGCACTCATGTGGGCACCTACGAGCAGTACTTC	-	-	TRBV28	TRBJ2-7
CASSLVGQGLNEQFF	TGTGCCAGCAGCTTAGTGGGACAGGGGCTCAATGAGCAGTTCTTC	once	TRBD1	TRBV7-2	TRBJ2-1
CASSPRGQGKSPLHF	TGTGCCAGCAGTCCCAGGGGGCAGGGTAAATCACCCCTCCACTTT	-	TRBD1	TRBV28	TRBJ1-6
CASSLGGGVYNEQFF	TGTGCCAGCAGCTTGGGCGGGGGGGTCTACAATGAGCAGTTCTTC	-	TRBD2	TRBV11-3	TRBJ2-1
CASREATNEKLFF	TGCGCCAGCAGGGAGGCAACTAATGAAAAACTGTTTTTT	-	-	TRBV5-1	TRBJ1-4
CASSVSSGGREQYF	TGTGCCAGCAGCGTCTCTAGCGGGGGGCGCGAGCAGTACTTC	-	TRBD2	TRBV11-3	TRBJ2-7
CASGWGGVEKLFF	TGTGCTAGTGGTTGGGGGGGAGTTGAAAAACTGTTTTTT	-	-	TRBV12-5	TRBJ1-4
CASSLDRGAEKLFF	TGTGCCAGCAGCTTAGACAGGGGGGCGGAAAAACTGTTTTTT	-	TRBD1	TRBV7-8	TRBJ1-4
CASSTRDRGSGANVLTF	TGTGCCAGTAGTACCCGGGACAGGGGTTCTGGGGCCAACGTCCTGACTTTC	once	TRBD1	TRBV19	TRBJ2-6